This TCR beta chain was sequenced during a study of blood T cells in healthy people across ages. From germline, CDR1 is SGHRS and CDR2 YFSETQ. The CDR3 is 16 amino acids. Between the trimmed V and J ends, which lost 0 bases and 5 bases, there was a span of 12 bases. Total RNA, at least 6 micrograms per sample, was extracted from PBMCs. This clonotype appeared a few times. For the second PCR, which ran for about 7 to 12 cycles, a sample-barcoded 5' primer and a J-beta primer mix were used. TCRdb used MiXCR to reprocess the 5' RACE reads, holding one entry per CDR3 protein. The sample lists 800,000 or so distinct CDR3 sequences, 20% to 30% seen once, with approximately 3.7% in the top ten. These data are also associated with another study on T cells of mothers and their children. Per that study: A few mothers and their six children, all healthy Caucasians, donated. The study found thymic selection shapes TCR recombination output similarly in related and unrelated pairs. Related mother and child pairs showed slightly greater overlap (not significant) than unrelated pairs did.

The chain joins TRBV5-1 to TRBJ1-6; D call uncertain. The clonotype comes from a boy aged 10-17 years in good health. Material: blood. In DNA, the CDR3 is TGCGCCAGCAGCTTGGAGGCAGGAGGAGATAATTCACCCCTCCACTTT. It encodes CASSLEAGGDNSPLHF.